What follows are 27 T cell receptor beta chains derived from one specimen sequenced in a study of cytomegalovirus exposure and HLA in healthy donors (TCRdb year 2017). Library method: the immunoSEQ multiplex PCR assay. The multiplex PCR relied on a mix of 60 forward primers for TCR Vbeta segments and 13 reverse primers for TCR Jbeta segments. TCRdb took this table from immuneACCESS and kept in-frame rearrangements with V and J called. Such tables lack part of the clones; where checked against another copy, unresolved V genes explain under half of the gap, and the rest is unexplained. Within this sample are 200,000 or so clones, with around 76% of them counted one time only. The top ten clones comprise 0.63% of the sample. Sequenced: PBMCs. The source of these receptors is a man aged 18 to 29 in good health and CMV-seronegative.

The chain uses TRBV5-1 and TRBJ2-5; no reliable D call. CDR1 and CDR2 from the germline V gene are SGHRS and YFSETQ. V was trimmed by 0 bases and J by 8 bases, leaving 11 bases between them. CDR3 size: 13 residues. CDR3 sequence reads: CASSLDDSDTQYF. DNA of the CDR3: TGCGCCAGCAGCTTGGACGACTCCGATACCCAGTACTTC. Complete variable domain (other parts from reference TRBV5-1 and TRBJ2-5): KAGVTQTPRYLIKTRGQQVTLSCSPISGHRSVSWYQQTPGQGLQFLFEYFSETQRNKGNFPGRFSGRQFSNSRSEMNVSTLELGDSALYLCASSLDDSDTQYFGPGTRLLVL.

This chain uses TRBV5-1 with TRBJ1-1; D gene ambiguous. Between the trimmed V and J ends, which lost 2 bases and 1 base, there was a span of 6 bases. Germline CDR1 is SGHRS and CDR2 is YFSETQ. The CDR3 contains 13 residues. The CDR3 sequence is CASSFDSNTEAFF. In nucleotides, the CDR3 is TGCGCCAGCAGCTTTGACTCGAACACTGAAGCTTTCTTT.

V gene TRBV18 combines with J gene TRBJ2-5; D perhaps matches TRBD2 (6 bases). From germline, CDR1 is KGHSH and CDR2 LQKENI. The V end was cut by 6 bases, the J end by 5 bases, with 19 bases between. The CDR3 sequence is 15 residues long. Written as DNA, the CDR3 is TGTGCCAGCTCGGACTACTACCGCCAACGGGAGACCCAGTACTTC. It encodes CASSDYYRQRETQYF.

This chain connects TRBV4-1 to TRBJ2-3; 13 bases align to TRBD2. CDR1 is MGHRA, CDR2 YSYEKL, per germline. The V segment lost 5 bases and the J segment 4 bases; nucleotides outside the gene matches: 6. This CDR3 spans 16 amino acids. The CDR3 spells CASSLRTSGSADTQYF. CDR3 nucleotide sequence: TGCGCCAGCAGCTTAAGGACTAGCGGGAGTGCAGATACGCAGTATTTT.

This clone was seen only a few times. This sample includes further DNA sequences coding for the same CDR3. The chain uses TRBV7-3 and TRBJ1-1, with D possibly matching TRBD1 (5 bases). V lost 2 bases to trimming and J lost 1 base, with 5 bases between them. The CDR3 extends over 13 amino acids. CDR1 is SGHTA and CDR2 is FQGTGA in the germline V gene. This CDR3 is CASSLGQNTEAFF. CDR3 coding DNA: TGTGCCAGCAGCTTAGGACAGAACACTGAAGCTTTCTTT.

The chain has TRBV30 and TRBJ2-2, with 10 bases fitting TRBD2. CDR3 size: 16 residues. V trimming: 1 base; J trimming: 6 bases; junction bases outside the gene matches: 8. CDR1 GTSNPN and CDR2 SVGIG come from the germline V gene (reference sequence). In nucleotides, the CDR3 is TGTGCCTGGAGTGGTGCGGCTAGCGGGAGACCCGGGGAGCTGTTTTTT. Its protein is CAWSGAASGRPGELFF. The variable domain in full, completed from reference TRBV30 and TRBJ2-2, reads SQTIHQWPATLVQPVGSPLSLECTVEGTSNPNLYWYRQAAGRGLQLLFYSVGIGQISSEVPQNLSASRPQDRQFILSSKKLLLSDSGFYLCAWSGAASGRPGELFFGEGSRLTVL.

The chain has TRBV5-1 and TRBJ2-1, with D possibly being TRBD2 (6 bases). This CDR3 is 16 amino acids long. Germline V lookup: CDR1 SGHRS, CDR2 YFSETQ. V lost 7 bases to trimming and J lost 0 bases, with 17 bases between them. The CDR3 sequence: CASSSDGSSSYNEQFF. For the CDR3, the DNA is TGCGCCAGCTCTTCGGACGGGAGTAGCTCCTACAATGAGCAGTTCTTC.

The chain couples TRBV4-1 to TRBJ2-7; possibly TRBD1 for D (6 bases). Germline V CDR1 and CDR2: MGHRA, YSYEKL. The CDR3 loop spans 16 amino acids. Trimming cost V 4 bases and J 1 base, with 17 bases left between them. The CDR3 loop reads CASSPDDRSVSYEQYF. The CDR3 nucleotides are TGCGCCAGCAGCCCGGACGACAGGTCCGTTTCCTACGAGCAGTACTTC.

The chain is built from TRBV7-9 and TRBJ1-2; possibly TRBD1 for D (6 bases). Germline V gives CDR1 SEHNR, CDR2 FQNEAQ (reference sequence). Trimming cost V 1 base and J 8 bases, with 11 bases left between them. The CDR3 is made up of 13 amino acids. In DNA form, the CDR3 reads TGTGCCAGCAGCTTAGACAGGGATGGCGGCTACACCTTC. Amino acids: CASSLDRDGGYTF.

This clone appeared once. Other DNA sequences in the sample encode the same CDR3. The V gene is TRBV19, the J gene TRBJ2-7; no clear D gene. The CDR3 is made up of 11 amino acids. The V gene lost 5 bases and the J gene lost 5 bases, with 7 bases spanning the gap. The V gene's germline CDR1 is LNHDA and CDR2 SQIVND (reference sequence). CDR3 protein: CASSSRDEQYF. The DNA for the CDR3 is TGTGCCAGTAGTTCCCGGGACGAGCAGTACTTC.

The V call is TRBV5-1, the J call TRBJ2-2, with 9 bases identical to TRBD2. V trimming: 0 bases; J trimming: 0 bases; junction bases outside the gene matches: 3. The CDR3 spans 17 residues. The germline CDR1 and CDR2 sequences are SGHRS and YFSETQ. The CDR3 sequence is CASSLVPSGTNTGELFF. CDR3 nucleotides: TGCGCCAGCAGCTTGGTTCCTAGCGGGACGAACACCGGGGAGCTGTTTTTT.

V is TRBV2 and J is TRBJ2-1; TRBD2 aligns across 11 bases. This CDR3 is 17 amino acids long. Trimming removed 8 bases from V and 0 bases from J; junction bases left unmatched: 9. Germline CDR1 is SNHLY and CDR2 is FYNNEI. The DNA of the CDR3 is TGTGCCAGCCCTTCCGGGACTAGCGGAAGCTCCTACAATGAGCAGTTCTTC. The encoded protein is CASPSGTSGSSYNEQFF.

The V gene is TRBV19, the J gene TRBJ1-1, with D tentatively TRBD1 (6 bases). CDR3 size: 14 residues. Deletions cut 7 bases from V and 0 bases from J, with 12 bases between. Germline V gene lookup returns CDR1 LNHDA and CDR2 SQIVND (reference sequence). This CDR3 is CASTLQGMNTEAFF. In DNA form, the CDR3 reads TGTGCCAGTACCCTGCAGGGGATGAACACTGAAGCTTTCTTT.

V is TRBV10-1 and J is TRBJ2-1; D remains ambiguous. Trimming pared 0 bases from V and 4 bases from J, leaving 10 bases between. The CDR3 extends over 15 amino acids. Germline CDR1 and CDR2: WNHNN and SYGVQD (reference sequence). This CDR3 reads CASSESSNRYNEQFF. In nucleotides, the CDR3 is TGCGCCAGCAGTGAGTCGTCTAACAGATACAATGAGCAGTTCTTC.

The J gene is TRBJ2-2, the V gene TRBV4-1; TRBD1 is a possible D gene (5 bases). Germline-derived CDR1 and CDR2 are MGHRA and YSYEKL. Trimming pared 0 bases from V and 5 bases from J, leaving 19 bases between. This CDR3 contains 18 residues. CDR3 protein: CASSQDSAGPSPTGELFF. The CDR3 nucleotides are TGCGCCAGCAGCCAAGACTCGGCAGGGCCGAGCCCAACCGGGGAGCTGTTTTTT.

J is TRBJ1-2 and V is TRBV19; possible D gene TRBD1, 6 bases. Germline CDR1 LNHDA, CDR2 SQIVND (reference sequence). Deletions cut 5 bases from V and 4 bases from J, with 14 bases between. The length of the CDR3 is 14 residues. CDR3 nucleotide sequence: TGTGCCAGTAGTGTGGACAGCCTCGTCTATGGCTACACCTTC. It codes for CASSVDSLVYGYTF.

The CDR3 bases are TGCGCCAGCAGCTTGGACAGTACCTACGAGCAGTACTTC. It translates to CASSLDSTYEQYF. The chain employs TRBV5-1 and TRBJ2-5, with D hard to call. The J call may be in error: the DNA end matches TRBJ2-7 better. In germline, CDR1 is SGHRS, CDR2 YFSETQ. CDR3 length: 13 amino acids.

As regards this clone: Other DNA sequences in the same sample also yield this CDR3. The chain uses TRBV18 and TRBJ1-2, with 7 bases matching TRBD1. The CDR3 runs to 14 residues. Germline V gives CDR1 KGHSH, CDR2 LQKENI. The V segment lost 1 base and the J segment 3 bases; nucleotides outside the gene matches: 2. CDR3 sequence: CASSPRTGDYGYTF. CDR3 DNA: TGTGCCAGCTCACCACGAACAGGGGACTATGGCTACACCTTC.

This rearrangement joins TRBV19 to TRBJ2-1; a possible D gene is TRBD2 (6 bases). The V gene's germline CDR1 is LNHDA and CDR2 SQIVND (reference sequence). This CDR3 contains 15 residues. V was clipped by 10 bases and J by 2 bases, with 18 bases between them. The CDR3 spells CATTTGSLTYNEQFF. The CDR3 nucleotides read TGTGCCACGACGACCGGGAGCCTTACCTACAATGAGCAGTTCTTC.

V usage is TRBV18 and J usage is TRBJ1-2, with D possibly TRBD1 on 5 matching bases. CDR1 is KGHSH and CDR2 is LQKENI in the germline V gene. Trimming left V 3 bases short and J 4 bases short, with 15 bases between. This CDR3 contains 15 residues. The CDR3, as DNA: TGTGCCAGCTCACCTACCCCGACAGATACCTATGGCTACACCTTC. It yields the protein CASSPTPTDTYGYTF.

V gene TRBV7-3 combines with J gene TRBJ2-1, with a weak D call TRBD2 (5 bases). CDR1 is SGHTA, CDR2 FQGTGA, per germline. The V end was cut by 2 bases, the J end by 5 bases, with 22 bases between. This CDR3 is built from 18 residues. The CDR3 spells CASSLRASGGGSNNEQFF. CDR3 DNA sequence: TGTGCCAGCAGCTTACGGGCTTCCGGTGGCGGGTCCAACAATGAGCAGTTCTTC.

The gene calls are TRBV7-9 and TRBJ2-7, with D maybe TRBD1 (6 bases). The germline CDR1 and CDR2 sequences are SEHNR and FQNEAQ (reference sequence). The CDR3 consists of 16 residues. V was cut by 4 bases and J by 6 bases, with 22 bases left in between. The CDR3 loop is CASSSSVDGGIGEQYF. Written as DNA, the CDR3 is TGTGCCAGCAGCTCCTCCGTGGATGGGGGCATTGGCGAGCAGTACTTC.

This clone came up a few times. This sequence joins TRBV6-6 and TRBJ1-1, with D possibly TRBD1 on 5 matching bases. V was shortened by 6 bases and J by 1 base, with 9 bases between the two germline ends. This CDR3 contains 13 residues. CDR1 and CDR2 from the germline V gene are MNHNY and SVGAGI (reference sequence). CDR3: CASSHGQNTEAFF. CDR3 sequence (DNA): TGTGCCAGCAGCCACGGACAGAACACTGAAGCTTTCTTT.

This clone has just a few counts. The chain carries TRBV19 and TRBJ2-7, with TRBD2 identical over 7 bases. Germline V gives CDR1 LNHDA, CDR2 SQIVND (reference sequence). V lost 6 bases and J lost 0; bases outside the gene matches: 8. CDR3 size: 15 residues. This chain's CDR3 is CASSTRPGGSYEQYF. The CDR3, as DNA: TGTGCCAGTAGCACTCGTCCGGGGGGCTCCTACGAGCAGTACTTC.

This clone has more than one count but fewer than ten. J is TRBJ1-5 and V is TRBV2; a weak D match, TRBD1 (5 bases). The CDR3 sequence is 15 residues long. The germline CDR1 and CDR2 sequences are SNHLY and FYNNEI. V lost 4 bases to trimming and J lost 2 bases, with 12 bases between them. The CDR3 region has the DNA TGTGCCAGCAGTGGCAGGGTAGGCGGCAATCAGCCCCAGCATTTT. Translation: CASSGRVGGNQPQHF.

The chain combines TRBV28 with TRBJ2-2, with 12 nucleotides matching TRBD2. The CDR3 loop spans 16 amino acids. The junction had 9 bases not matched to a gene; V was cut back by 6 bases and J by 7 bases. Germline CDR1 reads MDHEN; CDR2 reads SYDVKM. The CDR3 sequence is CASRLTSGSLYGELFF. Written as DNA, the CDR3 is TGTGCCAGCAGGCTGACTAGCGGGAGTCTTTACGGGGAGCTGTTTTTT.

This clone was seen a handful of times. The V and J genes are TRBV5-1 and TRBJ2-1, with D perhaps matching TRBD1 (6 bases). V shed 6 bases and J shed 5 bases, with 12 bases lying between them. The CDR3 is 13 residues long. Germline CDR1 and CDR2: SGHRS and YFSETQ. The CDR3 nucleotides are TGCGCCAGCACCAAGGACAGCAACAATGAGCAGTTCTTC. This sequence encodes CASTKDSNNEQFF.